This passage covers 14 T cell receptor beta chains from one sample sequenced in a study of shared clonotypes between healthy human individuals. TCRdb keeps only in-frame clones here, not all; method: immunoSEQ multiplex PCR. The sample records under 850,000 clones, more than 85% being singletons. Naive CD8 cells comprised CD45RO-negative, CCR7-positively selected cells, excluding terminally differentiated effector memory CD45RA+ cells. Sequenced: naive CD8+ T cells sorted from blood. Receptors were obtained from a man aged 25 to 45 in good health.

V gene TRBV7-3 combines with J gene TRBJ2-1; 8 nucleotides agree with TRBD2. The V and J ends lost 0 bases and 0 bases, in that order; junction bases with no gene match: 1. The CDR3 totals 16 residues. CDR1 and CDR2 from the germline V gene are SGHTA and FQGTGA. CDR3: CASSLTSGASYNEQFF. The CDR3 DNA is TGTGCCAGCAGCTTAACTAGCGGGGCCTCCTACAATGAGCAGTTCTTC.

To note about this clone: Other DNA sequences within the sample encode an identical CDR3. This chain joins TRBV5-1 and TRBJ2-1, with 8 bases lining up with TRBD1. V was clipped by 2 bases and J by 2 bases; unmatched bases: 3. CDR1 is SGHRS, CDR2 YFSETQ, per germline. CDR3 length: 15 residues. The CDR3, as DNA: TGCGCCAGCAGCTTAAGGGACAGGACCTACAATGAGCAGTTCTTC. It yields the protein CASSLRDRTYNEQFF.

The gene calls are TRBV10-3 and TRBJ2-3; D possibly matches TRBD1 or TRBD2 (10 bases each). V dropped 3 bases and J dropped 5 bases, with 30 bases sitting between them. The germline V gene has CDR1 ENHRY and CDR2 SYGVKD. The length of the CDR3 is 20 residues. CDR3 protein: CAISELRQGASGSLGDTQYF. CDR3 coding DNA: TGTGCCATCAGTGAACTCAGACAGGGGGCTAGCGGGAGTTTAGGAGATACGCAGTATTTT.

The V and J genes are TRBV27 and TRBJ1-4; TRBD1 matches at 9 bases. Germline assignment: CDR1 MNHEY and CDR2 SMNVEV (reference sequence). This CDR3 region has 14 residues. Trimming took 6 bases from V and 4 from J; bases not matched to a gene: 3. CDR3 loop: CASRKGQGNEKLFF. DNA for the CDR3: TGTGCCAGCAGAAAGGGACAGGGTAATGAAAAACTGTTTTTT.

The chain joins TRBV15 to TRBJ2-7; D is unresolved. Germline V lookup: CDR1 LNHNV, CDR2 YYDKDF (reference sequence). The CDR3 is 13 residues long. The V end was cut by 8 bases, the J end by 2 bases, with 13 bases between. CDR3: CATSLSVTYEQYF. CDR3 in DNA: TGTGCCACCTCGCTCAGCGTTACCTACGAGCAGTACTTC.

J is TRBJ2-3 and V is TRBV29-1; tentatively, D is TRBD2 (5 bases). The CDR3 has 13 amino acids. The germline gives CDR1 SQVTM, CDR2 ANQGSEA. Trimming pared 7 bases from V and 3 bases from J, leaving 14 bases between. In DNA form, the CDR3 reads TGCAGCGCCGAGGGCCGGGCGACAGATACGCAGTATTTT. It translates to CSAEGRATDTQYF.

As to this clone: The same CDR3 can be traced to other DNA sequences in this sample. The rearrangement links TRBV5-6 to TRBJ2-1; D gene ambiguous. V shed 4 bases and J shed 6 bases, with 11 bases lying between them. Germline V CDR1 and CDR2: SGHDT, YYEEEE. The CDR3 contains 13 residues. The CDR3 coding sequence is TGTGCCAGCAGCCTATATAACAGCAATGAGCAGTTCTTC. It yields the protein CASSLYNSNEQFF.

This clone was seen only once. The chain employs TRBV5-6 and TRBJ2-7; D may be TRBD1 (6 bases). Germline lookup yields CDR1 SGHDT and CDR2 YYEEEE. V shed 0 bases and J shed 3 bases, with 16 bases lying between them. This CDR3 contains 16 residues. This chain's CDR3 is CASSLAGELGFYEQYF. The CDR3 nucleotides read TGTGCCAGCAGCTTGGCAGGGGAGCTAGGGTTCTACGAGCAGTACTTC.

The chain recombines TRBV5-4 with TRBJ2-3, with D perhaps TRBD1 (5 bases). CDR1 SGHNT and CDR2 YYREEE come from the germline V gene (reference sequence). There are 15 residues in the CDR3. Trimming removed 1 base at V and 5 bases at J, with 14 bases between. In nucleotides, the CDR3 is TGTGCCAGCAGCTTGAAGGGCAGACAGCAAGATACGCAGTATTTT. The encoded protein is CASSLKGRQQDTQYF. Full variable domain (outside the CDR3, taken from reference TRBV5-4 and TRBJ2-3): ETGVTQSPTHLIKTRGQQVTLRCSSQSGHNTVSWYQQALGQGPQFIFQYYREEENGRGNFPPRFSGLQFPNYSSELNVNALELDDSALYLCASSLKGRQQDTQYFGPGTRLTVL.

This chain joins TRBV29-1 and TRBJ1-2; the D gene is possibly TRBD1 (5 bases). The CDR3 spans 15 residues. Germline V lookup: CDR1 SQVTM, CDR2 ANQGSEA. Deletions cut 2 bases from V and 6 bases from J, with 19 bases between. In DNA, the CDR3 is TGCAGCGTTGAATTTATCGGGGGGTGGGAGGATGGCTACACCTTC. It specifies CSVEFIGGWEDGYTF.

This chain joins TRBV25-1 and TRBJ1-1; D gene ambiguous. The CDR3 sequence is 14 residues long. The germline CDR1 and CDR2 sequences are MGHDK and SYGVNS. V was trimmed by 2 bases and J by 2 bases, leaving 9 bases between them. DNA for the CDR3: TGTGCCAGCAGTGAAACGAATTTCAACACTGAAGCTTTCTTT. Its protein is CASSETNFNTEAFF.

This clone has just one count. The chain joins TRBV7-2 to TRBJ2-7; D not certain. Trimming stripped 5 bases from V and 5 bases from J, with 19 bases between. Per germline, CDR1 SGHTA and CDR2 FQGNSA. This CDR3 has 15 residues. The CDR3, as DNA: TGTGCCAGCAGCCTGACTCTGATGATTTTCGACGAGCAGTACTTC. Translated, it gives CASSLTLMIFDEQYF.

V and J are TRBV7-8 and TRBJ2-6; D is ambiguous. V lost 2 bases, J lost 2 bases, and 7 bases lay in between. The germline CDR1 and CDR2 sequences are SGHVS and FQNEAQ. The CDR3 has 15 residues. DNA for the CDR3: TGTGCCAGCAGCTTATTCCTCCCTGGGGCCAACGTCCTGACTTTC. As protein: CASSLFLPGANVLTF.

The gene calls are TRBV10-3 and TRBJ2-3; D is uncertain. The CDR3 length is 15 residues. Germline V lookup: CDR1 ENHRY, CDR2 SYGVKD. Trimming took off 10 bases at V and 2 bases at J, with 19 bases between the two ends. In DNA, the CDR3 is TGTGCCACCACCCCGCAGGCGAAAATCACAGATACGCAGTATTTT. This sequence encodes CATTPQAKITDTQYF.